Listed below are T cell receptor beta chains from one sample, sequenced in a study of CD4 T cells in relation to SARS-CoV-2 and coronaviruses. Their antigens remain unidentified. Profiling relied on immunoSEQ multiplex PCR, and the TCRdb table lists in-frame clones only, not all of them. The data show about 23,000 clones, about three quarters seen once. Material for sequencing was CD4+ T cells from PBMCs, cultured in vitro. These receptors originate from a human donor in good health. Both conserved end residues are part of each CDR3. D genes are given only for firm matches. Expanded clones get a size class; other rows say once, few or many, or leave the size out.

d_gene	j_gene	v_gene	abundance	CDR3nt	CDR3aa
TRBD2	TRBJ2-7	TRBV5-6	NA	TGTGCCAGCGGGCGGGGGATAATCGAGCAGTACTTC	CASGRGIIEQYF
TRBD1	TRBJ1-3	TRBV6-5	NA	TGTGCCAGCAGTAACGGACAGGGCCACACCATATATTTT	CASSNGQGHTIYF
TRBD1	TRBJ1-2	TRBV19	NA	TGTGCCAGTATTGACAGGGGAGTCGGGAACTATGGCTACACCTTC	CASIDRGVGNYGYTF
NA	TRBJ2-7	TRBV6-5	NA	TGTGCCAGCAGGTCGGGACCGTTGAGCTCCTACGAGCAGTACTTC	CASRSGPLSSYEQYF
TRBD1	TRBJ1-3	TRBV7-9	few	TGTGCCAGCAGCCCAAGACAGGGCATGGAAAACACCATATATTTT	CASSPRQGMENTIYF
NA	TRBJ2-1	TRBV7-2	NA	TGTGCCAGCAGCTTAGCGGGGGGCTACAATGAGCAGTTCTTC	CASSLAGGYNEQFF
NA	TRBJ2-3	TRBV6-5	NA	TGTGCCAGCAGTTTACAGGGTAGGAGCACAGATACGCAGTATTTT	CASSLQGRSTDTQYF
NA	TRBJ1-3	TRBV29-1	NA	TGCAGCGTTGTTCGGGGATCAGCCGGAAACACCATATATTTT	CSVVRGSAGNTIYF
NA	TRBJ2-3	TRBV29-1	NA	TGCAGCGTGGGGTATTTTCGGGAGGGGGCTAGCACAGATACGCAGTATTTT	CSVGYFREGASTDTQYF
NA	TRBJ1-2	TRBV6-1	few	TGTGCCAGCAGTGAAGGTCGCATGAACTATGGCTACACCTTC	CASSEGRMNYGYTF
NA	TRBJ1-4	TRBV18	NA	TGTGCCAGCTCACCGCCTTCTTCGGGTGAAAAACTGTTTTTT	CASSPPSSGEKLFF
NA	TRBJ2-7	TRBV7-2	NA	TGTGCCAGCAGCTTAGAACAGGGTTTCTCCTACGAGCAGTACTTC	CASSLEQGFSYEQYF
TRBD1	TRBJ1-6	TRBV10-3	NA	TGTGCCACCTACAGGGGAGGAAATTCACCCCTCCACTTT	CATYRGGNSPLHF
NA	TRBJ2-5	TRBV7-7	once	TGTGCTAGCAGCCTAAACCCTGGCGTGGGGACCCAGTACTTC	CASSLNPGVGTQYF
TRBD2	TRBJ2-7	TRBV13	NA	TGTGCCAGCAGCCCTAAGGGACTAGCCTACGAGCAGTACTTC	CASSPKGLAYEQYF
NA	TRBJ2-5	TRBV10-3	NA	TGTGCCATCAGTTCCGGGACTTCGTCGGAGACCCAGTACTTC	CAISSGTSSETQYF
NA	TRBJ1-2	TRBV18	few	TGTGCCAGCTCACCACCAGGAGGGTACTATGGCTACACCTTC	CASSPPGGYYGYTF
NA	TRBJ2-2	TRBV10-3	once	TGTGCCATCAGTGCCCTGGGTAGGGCGAACACCGGGGAGCTGTTTTTT	CAISALGRANTGELFF
NA	TRBJ2-2	TRBV7-2	once	TGTGCCAGCAGCTTAGCGAATGGCGCGAACACCGGGGAGCTGTTTTTT	CASSLANGANTGELFF
NA	TRBJ2-1	TRBV3-1/TRBV3-2	NA	TGTGCCAGCAGCCCGAACACCCCGGGGAATGAGCAGTTCTTC	CASSPNTPGNEQFF
NA	TRBJ2-7	TRBV6-2/TRBV6-3	NA	TGTGCCAGCAGTTACTCCCCCCCCGGTTGGACCTACGAGCAGTACTTC	CASSYSPPGWTYEQYF
NA	TRBJ2-5	TRBV6-1	NA	TGTGCCAGCAGTGAAGGTCGGGGGACCCAAGAGACCCAGTACTTC	CASSEGRGTQETQYF
NA	TRBJ1-5	TRBV18	NA	TGTGCCAGCTCACTCATAAGACAGGATGGAGGTCAGCCCCAGCATTTT	CASSLIRQDGGQPQHF
NA	TRBJ2-7	TRBV5-6	NA	TGTGCCAGCAGCTTTTACGACAGCTACGAGCAGTACTTC	CASSFYDSYEQYF
NA	TRBJ2-7	TRBV11-3	NA	TGTGCCAGCAGCTATACTAGCAGCCACGAGCAGTACTTC	CASSYTSSHEQYF
TRBD2	TRBJ2-1	TRBV7-2	few	TGTGCCAGCAGCTTAGTTGGACTAGAGTGGAATGAGCAGTTCTTC	CASSLVGLEWNEQFF
TRBD2	TRBJ2-1	TRBV10-3	few	TGTGCCATCAGTGAGACAGGAGCGGGAGACCCCCACTTCTTC	CAISETGAGDPHFF
TRBD1	TRBJ1-2	TRBV5-6	NA	TGTGCCAGCAGCTCGGGGACAGCCTATGGCTACACCTTC	CASSSGTAYGYTF
TRBD1	TRBJ1-6	TRBV7-2	NA	TGTGCCAGCAGCCCCGACAGGGGAGTGGACTCACCCCTCCACTTT	CASSPDRGVDSPLHF
TRBD2	TRBJ2-1	TRBV18	NA	TGTGCCAGCTTACTAGCGGGGGGTTACAATGAGCAGTTCTTC	CASLLAGGYNEQFF
NA	TRBJ2-1	TRBV6-1	NA	TGTGCCAGCAGTGAAGCTGACAATGAGCAGTTCTTC	CASSEADNEQFF